This T cell receptor beta chain was sequenced during a study of T cell changes during pregnancy in multiple sclerosis. Assay: immunoSEQ multiplex PCR; the TCRdb copy retains only in-frame clones and omits some. The repertoire has about 22,000 clones, about nine tenths of them found once; the top ten carry approximately 0.57%. This CDR3 is 14 amino acids long. Looked up from germline, CDR1 is LNHDA and CDR2 is SQIVND (reference sequence). V lost 6 bases to trimming and J lost 0 bases; unmatched junction nucleotides: 4. The TCR originated in a female donor in good health, enrolled as a control in a pregnancy study. The sequencing here drew on CD4+ T cells from peripheral blood mononuclear cells, taken after pregnancy. This chain links TRBV19 with TRBJ1-2; 7 nucleotides line up with TRBD1. The CDR3 DNA follows: TGTGCCAGTAGCCTCGGGACAGCTAACTATGGCTACACCTTC. Its translation: CASSLGTANYGYTF.